These T cell receptor beta chains were read from a single sample in a study of regulatory dendritic cells for organ transplantation. Generated by immunoSEQ multiplex PCR, the TCRdb table keeps only in-frame clones and is missing some. The sample lists 11,000 or so clones, around 92% occurring once. These receptors' targets are unknown. The sample comprised naive CD8+ T cells from blood cultured with dendritic cells. The receptors were gathered from a human donor in good health. Both conserved end residues are part of each CDR3. The D gene is left open where the match is weak.

v_call	d_call	cdr3_aa
TRBV5-4	TRBD1	CASSSRTGIEAFF
TRBV19	NA	CASTEGESEKLFF
TRBV4-1	TRBD2	CASSQVTGTSGRGRETQYF
TRBV9	NA	CASGVPGSYEDEQFF
TRBV7-2	NA	CASSPHTFYSNQPQHF
TRBV30	NA	CACNEGLGYNEQFF
TRBV30	NA	CACPPGGANTGELFF
TRBV7-9	NA	CASSPGGWQGIYF
TRBV5-6	NA	CASSAREDSATNEKLFF
TRBV9	NA	CASSVDTGAKTEAFF
TRBV4-1	TRBD1	CASSQRTGKSETQYF
TRBV7-2	NA	CASSLVGQGKGDTQYF
TRBV28	TRBD1	CASRVGQVGNTIYF
TRBV7-9	NA	CASSFGAGSSDTQYF
TRBV7-9	NA	CASSFSRDTLQETQYF
TRBV28	NA	CASSYRTNTDTQYF
TRBV29-1	NA	CSVPGRTGYGYTF
TRBV7-9	NA	CASSFVGAGEKLFF
TRBV7-9	TRBD1	CASLRTGGEQYF
TRBV7-9	TRBD1	CASSFSRDREAFF
TRBV7-3	NA	CASSLTGGGGKETQYF
TRBV2	TRBD2	CASSVAGTSDPNIRGDTQYF